Listed below are T cell receptor beta chains from one sample, sequenced in a study of Graves' ophthalmopathy and Graves' hyperthyroidism. One entry per CDR3 protein results from TCRdb running MiXCR on the multiplex PCR reads. The table includes 400,000 to 450,000 distinct CDR3 sequences, more than 20% detected once. The specimen sequenced was peripheral blood. The receptor source for this set is a woman aged 18-29 years with stable Graves' hyperthyroidism. The CDR3 runs from the conserved cysteine through the conserved F or W. Each record gives: clone size, J gene, V gene, D gene, CDR3 DNA, CDR3 protein. The D gene is left open where the match is weak. Some rows mark clone size as missing; the rest say once, few, many or name a class of expanded clone.

many TRBJ2-5 TRBV30 TRBD2 TGTGCCTGGAGTACCCAGGGACTAGCGGGAGAGACCCAGTACTTC CAWSTQGLAGETQYF
NA TRBJ1-2 TRBV10-3 NA TGTGCCATCAGTGAGGACCGTATCCACACCTTC CAISEDRIHTF
many TRBJ1-2 TRBV19 NA TGTGCCAGTAGTCGCCGGGACACCTATGGCTACACCTTC CASSRRDTYGYTF
NA TRBJ2-7 TRBV15 TRBD1 TGTGCCACCGGCACCCGACAGGGGACGTCCTACGAGCAGTACTTC CATGTRQGTSYEQYF
many TRBJ2-7 TRBV30 NA TGTGCCTGGAGACGGCCCGGCGAGCAGTACTTC CAWRRPGEQYF
NA TRBJ1-3 TRBV11-2 NA TGTGCCAGCAGCTCCTACGGGAAGGGTTCTGGAAACACCATATATTTT CASSSYGKGSGNTIYF
many TRBJ1-5 TRBV6-1 TRBD1 TGTGCCAGCAGTCCCCTCGACAGGGCGAATCAGCCCCAGCATTTT CASSPLDRANQPQHF
NA TRBJ1-5 TRBV6-1 NA TGTGCCAGCAGTGAATGGGACCCAAATCAGCCCCAGCATTTT CASSEWDPNQPQHF
many TRBJ2-5 TRBV15 TRBD2 TGTGCCACCGAGCTGGGACTAGGGTTGAGGACCCAGTACTTC CATELGLGLRTQYF
many TRBJ2-7 TRBV14 NA TGTGCCAGCAGCTTAGCAATGTCGGGCTACGAGCAGTACTTC CASSLAMSGYEQYF
many TRBJ1-2 TRBV12-3/TRBV12-4 NA TGTGCCAGCAGTTACCGGGATGGCTACACCTTC CASSYRDGYTF
NA TRBJ1-6 TRBV11-2 NA TGTGCCAGCAGCTCCCGGGGCTGGGACACTAATTCACCCCTCCACTTT CASSSRGWDTNSPLHF
many TRBJ1-5 TRBV20-1 NA TGCAGTGCTTCGGGATCAGGCGATCAGCCCCAGCATTTT CSASGSGDQPQHF
NA TRBJ2-7 TRBV27 TRBD2 TGTGCCAGCAGTTGGGGTGGCGGGGGGATCTACGAGCAGTACTTC CASSWGGGGIYEQYF
NA TRBJ2-7 TRBV5-1 NA TGCGCCAGCAGCAAAGAGAACTTTTCCGGCGAGCAGTACTTC CASSKENFSGEQYF
many TRBJ1-5 TRBV18 NA TGTGCCAGCTCACCATCGGGGGATGGTCAGCCCCAGCATTTT CASSPSGDGQPQHF
many TRBJ2-4 TRBV12-3/TRBV12-4 TRBD1 TGTGCCAGCAGTTCCGGGACAGGGCACGCCAAAAACATTCAGTACTTC CASSSGTGHAKNIQYF
few TRBJ2-7 TRBV11-2 NA TGTGCCAGCAGCTTATCTGGGACACCCTTCGAGCAGTACTTC CASSLSGTPFEQYF
many TRBJ1-2 TRBV6-1 NA TGTGCCAGCAGCAGGGGCCCTTTCTATGGCTACACCTTC CASSRGPFYGYTF
many TRBJ1-2 TRBV2 NA TGTGCCAGAACAGGATCTAACTATGGCTACACCTTC CARTGSNYGYTF
many TRBJ1-2 TRBV5-1 TRBD1 TGCGCCAGCAGCCTGACAGGGGGTTCCGGCTATGGCTACACCTTC CASSLTGGSGYGYTF
many TRBJ2-5 TRBV27 TRBD2 TGTGCCAGCAGTTCCGGACTAGCTGCACAAGAGACCCAGTACTTC CASSSGLAAQETQYF
NA TRBJ2-2 TRBV27 NA TGTGCCAGCAGTTTTAGGGAGAGAGGCACCGGGGAGCTGTTTTTT CASSFRERGTGELFF
NA TRBJ2-7 TRBV7-2 NA TGTGCCAGCAGCCGCCAACGAGAGTCCTACGAGCAGTACTTC CASSRQRESYEQYF